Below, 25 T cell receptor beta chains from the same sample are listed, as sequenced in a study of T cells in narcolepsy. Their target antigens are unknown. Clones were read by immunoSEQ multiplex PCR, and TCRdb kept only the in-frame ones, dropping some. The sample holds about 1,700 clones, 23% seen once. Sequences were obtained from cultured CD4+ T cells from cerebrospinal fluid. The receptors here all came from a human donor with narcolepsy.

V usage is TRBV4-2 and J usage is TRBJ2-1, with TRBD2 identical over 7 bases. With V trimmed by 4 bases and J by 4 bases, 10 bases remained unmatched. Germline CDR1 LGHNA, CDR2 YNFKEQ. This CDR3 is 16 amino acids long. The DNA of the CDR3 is TGTGCCAGCAGCCTAGCCCCTAGCGGACCGTACAATGAGCAGTTCTTC. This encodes CASSLAPSGPYNEQFF.

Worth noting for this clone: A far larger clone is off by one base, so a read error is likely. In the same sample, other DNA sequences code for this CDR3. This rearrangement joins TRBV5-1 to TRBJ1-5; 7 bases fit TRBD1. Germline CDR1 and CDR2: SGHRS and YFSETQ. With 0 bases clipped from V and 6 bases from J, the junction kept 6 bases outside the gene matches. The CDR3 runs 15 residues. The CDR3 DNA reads TGCGCCAGCAGCTTGGCGACAGGGTCGGCTCAGCCCCAGCATTTT. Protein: CASSLATGSAQPQHF. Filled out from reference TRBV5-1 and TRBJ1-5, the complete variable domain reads KAGVTQTPRYLIKTRGQQVTLSCSPISGHRSVSWYQQTPGQGLQFLFEYFSETQRNKGNFPGRFSGRQFSNSRSEMNVSTLELGDSALYLCASSLATGSAQPQHFGDGTRLSIL.

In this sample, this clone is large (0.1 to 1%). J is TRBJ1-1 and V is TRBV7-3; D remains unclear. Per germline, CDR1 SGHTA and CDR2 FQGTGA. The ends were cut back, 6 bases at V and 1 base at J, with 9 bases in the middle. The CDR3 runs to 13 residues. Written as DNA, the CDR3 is TGTGCCAGCAGGGCAGCTCCGAACACTGAAGCTTTCTTT. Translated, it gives CASRAAPNTEAFF.

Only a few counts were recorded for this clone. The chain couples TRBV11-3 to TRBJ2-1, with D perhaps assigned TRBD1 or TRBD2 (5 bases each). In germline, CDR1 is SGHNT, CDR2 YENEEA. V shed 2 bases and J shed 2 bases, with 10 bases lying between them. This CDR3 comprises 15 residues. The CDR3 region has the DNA TGTGCCAGCAGCTTAAGAGGGGCAGCCTACAATGAGCAGTTCTTC. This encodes CASSLRGAAYNEQFF.

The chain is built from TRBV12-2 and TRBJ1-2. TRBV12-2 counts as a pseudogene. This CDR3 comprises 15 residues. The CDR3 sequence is CASRHRERKTYGYTF. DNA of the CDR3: TGTGCAAGTCGCCATCGTGAACGAAAGACCTATGGCTACACCTTC.

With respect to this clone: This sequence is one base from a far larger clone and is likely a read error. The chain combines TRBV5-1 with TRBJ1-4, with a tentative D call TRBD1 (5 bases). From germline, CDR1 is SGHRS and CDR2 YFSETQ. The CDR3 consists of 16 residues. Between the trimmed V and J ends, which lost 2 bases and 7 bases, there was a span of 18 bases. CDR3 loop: CASSLIGTSGPEKLFF. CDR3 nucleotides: TGCGCCAGCAGCTTAATCGGGACGTCTGGGCCTGAAAAACTGTTTTTT.

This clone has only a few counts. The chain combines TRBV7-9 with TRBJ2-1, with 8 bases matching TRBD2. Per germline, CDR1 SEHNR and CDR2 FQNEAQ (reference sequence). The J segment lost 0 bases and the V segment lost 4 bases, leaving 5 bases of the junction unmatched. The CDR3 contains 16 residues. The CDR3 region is CASSSNGGDSYNEQFF. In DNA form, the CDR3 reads TGTGCCAGCAGCTCCAACGGGGGGGACTCCTACAATGAGCAGTTCTTC.

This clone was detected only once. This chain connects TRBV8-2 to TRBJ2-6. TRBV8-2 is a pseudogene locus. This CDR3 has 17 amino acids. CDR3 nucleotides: TGTGGCAAGTCCGGTAAGATAACACAAAGTCGGGCCAACGTCCTGACTTTC. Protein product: CGKSGKITQSRANVLTF.

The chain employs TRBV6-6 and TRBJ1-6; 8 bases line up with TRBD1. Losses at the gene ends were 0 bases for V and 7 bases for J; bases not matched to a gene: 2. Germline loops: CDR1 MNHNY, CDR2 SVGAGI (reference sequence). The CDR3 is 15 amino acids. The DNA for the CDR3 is TGTGCCAGCAGTTACTCGACAGGGGTGAATTCACCCCTCCACTTT. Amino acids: CASSYSTGVNSPLHF.

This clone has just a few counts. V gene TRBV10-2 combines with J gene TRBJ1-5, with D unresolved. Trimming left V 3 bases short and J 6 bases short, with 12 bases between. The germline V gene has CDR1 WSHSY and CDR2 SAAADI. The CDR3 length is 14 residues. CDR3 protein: CASSDGQVGQPQHF. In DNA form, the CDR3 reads TGCGCCAGCAGTGATGGGCAGGTCGGTCAGCCCCAGCATTTT.

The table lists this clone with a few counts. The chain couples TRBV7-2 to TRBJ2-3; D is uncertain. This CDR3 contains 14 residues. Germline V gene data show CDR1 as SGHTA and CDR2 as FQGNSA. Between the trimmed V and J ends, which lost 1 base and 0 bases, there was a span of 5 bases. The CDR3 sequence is CASSLGDSTDTQYF. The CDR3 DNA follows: TGTGCCAGCAGCTTAGGAGATAGCACAGATACGCAGTATTTT. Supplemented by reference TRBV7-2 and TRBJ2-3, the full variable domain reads GAGVSQSPSNKVTEKGKDVELRCDPISGHTALYWYRQSLGQGLEFLIYFQGNSAPDKSGLPSDRFSAERTGGSVSTLTIQRTQQEDSAVYLCASSLGDSTDTQYFGPGTRLTVL.

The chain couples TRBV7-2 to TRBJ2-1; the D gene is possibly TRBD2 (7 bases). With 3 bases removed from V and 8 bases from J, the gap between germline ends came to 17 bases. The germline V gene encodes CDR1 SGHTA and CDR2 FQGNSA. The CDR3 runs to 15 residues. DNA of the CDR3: TGTGCCAGCAGCTTGGAGGGGGGGGCTAGGTATGAGCAGTTCTTC. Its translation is CASSLEGGARYEQFF.

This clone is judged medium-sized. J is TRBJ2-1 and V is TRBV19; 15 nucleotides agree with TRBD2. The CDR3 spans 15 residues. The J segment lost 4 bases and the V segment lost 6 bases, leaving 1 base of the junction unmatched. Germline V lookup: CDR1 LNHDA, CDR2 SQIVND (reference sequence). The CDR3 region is CASRGLAGGYNEQFF. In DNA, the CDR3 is TGTGCCAGTAGGGGACTAGCGGGGGGTTACAATGAGCAGTTCTTC.

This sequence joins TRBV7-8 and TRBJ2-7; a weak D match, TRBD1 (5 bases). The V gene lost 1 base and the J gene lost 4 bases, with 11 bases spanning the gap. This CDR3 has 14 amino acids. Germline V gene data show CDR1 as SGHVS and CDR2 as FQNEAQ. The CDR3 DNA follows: TGTGCCAGCAGCTTAGGAGGCAGGGTTTACGAGCAGTACTTC. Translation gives CASSLGGRVYEQYF.

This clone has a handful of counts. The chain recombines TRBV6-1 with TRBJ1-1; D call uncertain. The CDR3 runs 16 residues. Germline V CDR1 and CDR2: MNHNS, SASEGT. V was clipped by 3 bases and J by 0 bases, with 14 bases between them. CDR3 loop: CASSDPRTGMNTEAFF. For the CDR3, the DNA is TGTGCCAGCAGTGACCCACGGACGGGAATGAACACTGAAGCTTTCTTT.

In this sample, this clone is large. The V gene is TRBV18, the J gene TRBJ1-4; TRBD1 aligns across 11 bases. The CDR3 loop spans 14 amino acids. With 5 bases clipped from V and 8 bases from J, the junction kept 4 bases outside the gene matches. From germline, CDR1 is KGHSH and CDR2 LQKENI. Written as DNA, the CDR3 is TGTGCCAGCTCAGCGGACAGGGGGCGGGAAAAACTGTTTTTT. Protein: CASSADRGREKLFF.

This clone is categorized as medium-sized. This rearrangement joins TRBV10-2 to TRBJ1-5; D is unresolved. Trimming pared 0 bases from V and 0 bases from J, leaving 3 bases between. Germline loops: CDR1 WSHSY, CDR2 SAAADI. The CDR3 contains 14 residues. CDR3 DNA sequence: TGCGCCAGCAGTGAGTCGGGTAGCAATCAGCCCCAGCATTTT. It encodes CASSESGSNQPQHF.

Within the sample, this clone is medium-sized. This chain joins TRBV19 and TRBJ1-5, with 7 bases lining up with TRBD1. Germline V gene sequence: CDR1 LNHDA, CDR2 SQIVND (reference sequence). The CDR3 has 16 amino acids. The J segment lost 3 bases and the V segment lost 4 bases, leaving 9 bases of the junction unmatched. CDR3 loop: CASSSRPGQPNQPQHF. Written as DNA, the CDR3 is TGTGCCAGTAGTAGCCGTCCGGGACAGCCCAATCAGCCCCAGCATTTT.

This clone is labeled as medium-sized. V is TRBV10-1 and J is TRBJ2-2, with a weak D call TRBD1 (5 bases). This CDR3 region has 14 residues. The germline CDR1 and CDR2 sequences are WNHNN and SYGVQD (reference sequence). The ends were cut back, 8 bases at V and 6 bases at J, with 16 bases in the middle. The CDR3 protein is CASSQQVLAGELFF. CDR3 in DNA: TGCGCCAGCTCCCAACAGGTTCTGGCCGGGGAGCTGTTTTTT.

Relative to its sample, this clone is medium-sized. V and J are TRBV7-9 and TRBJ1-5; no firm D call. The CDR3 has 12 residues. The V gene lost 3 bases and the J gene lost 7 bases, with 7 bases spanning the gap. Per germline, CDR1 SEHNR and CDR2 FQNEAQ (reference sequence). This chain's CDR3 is CASSFPGQPQHF. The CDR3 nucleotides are TGTGCCAGCAGCTTTCCGGGGCAGCCCCAGCATTTT.

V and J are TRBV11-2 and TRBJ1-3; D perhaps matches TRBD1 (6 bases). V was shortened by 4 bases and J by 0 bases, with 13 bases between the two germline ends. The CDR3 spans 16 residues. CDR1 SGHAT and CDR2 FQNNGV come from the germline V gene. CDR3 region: CASSSGGASSGNTIYF. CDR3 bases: TGTGCCAGCAGCTCGGGGGGGGCGAGCTCTGGAAACACCATATATTTT.

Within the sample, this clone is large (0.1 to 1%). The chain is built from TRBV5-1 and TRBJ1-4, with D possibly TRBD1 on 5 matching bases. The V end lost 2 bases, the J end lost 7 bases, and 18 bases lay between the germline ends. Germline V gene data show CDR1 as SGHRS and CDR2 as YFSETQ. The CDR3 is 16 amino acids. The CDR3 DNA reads TGCGCCAGCAGCTTAATCGGGACGGCTGGGCCTGAAAAACTGTTTTTT. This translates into CASSLIGTAGPEKLFF.

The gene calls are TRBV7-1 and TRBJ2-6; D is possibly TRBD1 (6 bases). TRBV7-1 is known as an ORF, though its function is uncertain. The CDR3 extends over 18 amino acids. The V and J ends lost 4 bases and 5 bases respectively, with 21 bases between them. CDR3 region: CASSYIATGQSRANVLTF. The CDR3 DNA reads TGTGCCAGCAGCTACATTGCTACGGGACAAAGTCGGGCCAACGTCCTGACTTTC.

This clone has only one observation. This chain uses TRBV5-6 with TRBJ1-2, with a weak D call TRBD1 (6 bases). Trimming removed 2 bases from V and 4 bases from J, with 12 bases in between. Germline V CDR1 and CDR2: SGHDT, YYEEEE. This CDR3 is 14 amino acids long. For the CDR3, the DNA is TGTGCCAGCAGCTTACAGGGTTTCACCTATGGCTACACCTTC. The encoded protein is CASSLQGFTYGYTF.

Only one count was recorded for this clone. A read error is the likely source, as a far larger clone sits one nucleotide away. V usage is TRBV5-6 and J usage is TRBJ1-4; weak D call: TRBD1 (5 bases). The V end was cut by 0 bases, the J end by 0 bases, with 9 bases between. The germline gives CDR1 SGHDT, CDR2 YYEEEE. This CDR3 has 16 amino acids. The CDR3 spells CASSLAGDPTNEKLFF. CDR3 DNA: TGTGCCAGCAGCTTGGCTGGGGACCCAACTAATGAAAAACTGTTTTTT.